The clone carrying this T cell receptor (beta chain) was recorded at least ten times. Its antigen remains unknown. Germline CDR1 and CDR2: MDHEN and SYDVKM. Trimming shortened V by 5 bases and J by 5 bases, and 21 bases separated the two germline ends. The CDR3 has 16 amino acids. This sample was taken from a study of T cells in Graves' hyperthyroidism and ophthalmopathy. Ophthalmopathy cases met thresholds of Clinical Activity Score at least 3, NOSPECS grade at least 4 and duration under 3 months. The diagnostic basis comprised clinical symptoms, serum thyroxine and TRAb, thyroid ultrasound and orbital computed tomography. Study observations and caveats: Expanded thyroid clonotypes (above 0.001) were mostly also found in blood. Ophthalmopathy onset followed model prediction by a median roughly 6.5 months.

Amplification of TCR beta CDR3 regions was performed using RNA transcripts as template. The HTBI primer set drove a first-round RT-PCR of the TCR CDR3. MiXCR was run by TCRdb on the multiplex PCR reads, yielding one entry per CDR3 protein. The data contain 250,000 to 400,000 distinct CDR3 sequences, roughly an eighth of them singletons. Specimen: blood. The receptor comes from a woman in her thirties or forties with Graves' ophthalmopathy. The rearrangement joins TRBV28 to TRBJ1-1; the D is unclear. The CDR3 loop is CASSTQTEGSETEAFF. For the CDR3, the DNA is TGTGCCAGCAGTACCCAGACGGAGGGCAGTGAAACTGAAGCTTTCTTT.